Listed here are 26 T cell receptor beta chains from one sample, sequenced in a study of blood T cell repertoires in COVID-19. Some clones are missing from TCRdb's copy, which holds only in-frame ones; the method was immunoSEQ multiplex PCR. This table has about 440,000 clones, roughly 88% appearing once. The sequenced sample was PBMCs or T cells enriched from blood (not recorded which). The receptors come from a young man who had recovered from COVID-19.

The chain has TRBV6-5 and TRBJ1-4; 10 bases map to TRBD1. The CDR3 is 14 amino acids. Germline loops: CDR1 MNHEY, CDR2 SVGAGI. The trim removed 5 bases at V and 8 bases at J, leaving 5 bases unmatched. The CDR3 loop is CASSIGQGVEKLFF. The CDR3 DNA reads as TGTGCCAGCAGTATAGGACAGGGGGTGGAAAAACTGTTTTTT.

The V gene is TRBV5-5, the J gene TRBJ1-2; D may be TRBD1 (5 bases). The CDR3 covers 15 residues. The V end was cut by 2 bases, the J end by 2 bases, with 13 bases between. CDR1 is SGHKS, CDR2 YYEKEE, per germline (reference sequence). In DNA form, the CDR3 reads TGTGCCAGCAGCTTTAGCGGGGGGGGAAACTATGGCTACACCTTC. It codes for CASSFSGGGNYGYTF.

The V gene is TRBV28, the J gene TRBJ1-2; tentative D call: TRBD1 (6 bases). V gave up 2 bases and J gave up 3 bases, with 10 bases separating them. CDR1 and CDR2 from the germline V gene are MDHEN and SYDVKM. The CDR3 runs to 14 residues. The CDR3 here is CASSLNRADYGYTF. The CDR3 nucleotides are TGTGCCAGCAGTTTAAACAGGGCGGACTATGGCTACACCTTC.

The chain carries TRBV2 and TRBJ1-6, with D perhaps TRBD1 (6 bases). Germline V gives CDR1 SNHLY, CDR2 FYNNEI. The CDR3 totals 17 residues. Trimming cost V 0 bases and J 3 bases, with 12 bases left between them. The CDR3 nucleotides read TGTGCCAGCAGTGAAGCGCTTCGGGACAACTATAATTCACCCCTCCACTTT. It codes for CASSEALRDNYNSPLHF.

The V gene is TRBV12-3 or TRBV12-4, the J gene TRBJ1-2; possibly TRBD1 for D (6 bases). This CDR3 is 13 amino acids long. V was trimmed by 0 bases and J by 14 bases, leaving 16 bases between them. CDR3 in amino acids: CASSLARDTTATF. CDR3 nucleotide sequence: TGTGCCAGCAGTTTAGCCCGGGACACCACGGCGACCTTC.

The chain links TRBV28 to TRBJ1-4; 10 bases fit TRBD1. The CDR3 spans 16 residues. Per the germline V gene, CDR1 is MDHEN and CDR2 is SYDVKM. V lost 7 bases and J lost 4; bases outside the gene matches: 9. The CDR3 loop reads CASTWDRGGVNEKLFF. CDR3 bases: TGTGCCAGCACCTGGGACAGGGGAGGGGTTAATGAAAAACTGTTTTTT.

The DNA of the CDR3 is TGTGCCACCAGCAGAGATAGAAACGGGAAACTGTTTTTT. Amino acids: CATSRDRNGKLFF. The V and J genes are TRBV15 and TRBJ1-4; no clear D gene. Trimming removed 0 bases from V and 11 bases from J, with 10 bases in between. Germline V gene lookup returns CDR1 LNHNV and CDR2 YYDKDF (reference sequence). This CDR3 comprises 13 residues.

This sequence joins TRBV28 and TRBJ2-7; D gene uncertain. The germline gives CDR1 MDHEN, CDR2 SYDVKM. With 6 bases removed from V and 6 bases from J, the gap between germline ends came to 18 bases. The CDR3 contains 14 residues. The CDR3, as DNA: TGTGCCAGCAGGTCCGTCATTAGAGGCAGCGAGCAGTACTTC. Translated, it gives CASRSVIRGSEQYF.

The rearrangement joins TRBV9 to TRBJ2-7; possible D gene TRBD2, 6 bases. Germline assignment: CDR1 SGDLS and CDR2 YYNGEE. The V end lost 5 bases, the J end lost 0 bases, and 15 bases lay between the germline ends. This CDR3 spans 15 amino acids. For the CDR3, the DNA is TGTGCCAGCAGTGCGACGGGGGACGGCTCCTACGAGCAGTACTTC. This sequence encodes CASSATGDGSYEQYF. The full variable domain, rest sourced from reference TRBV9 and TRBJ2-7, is DSGVTQTPKHLITATGQRVTLRCSPRSGDLSVYWYQQSLDQGLQFLIQYYNGEERAKGNILERFSAQQFPDLHSELNLSSLELGDSALYFCASSATGDGSYEQYFGPGTRLTVT.

CDR3 in amino acids: CASSLLGRGRYGYTF. The CDR3 DNA reads as TGTGCCAGCAGTTTATTGGGGAGGGGGAGATATGGCTACACCTTC. The rearrangement links TRBV27 to TRBJ1-2, with D possibly matching TRBD1 (6 bases). Germline V lookup: CDR1 MNHEY, CDR2 SMNVEV (reference sequence). The CDR3 length is 15 residues. Trimming shortened V by 1 base and J by 5 bases, and 14 bases separated the two germline ends.

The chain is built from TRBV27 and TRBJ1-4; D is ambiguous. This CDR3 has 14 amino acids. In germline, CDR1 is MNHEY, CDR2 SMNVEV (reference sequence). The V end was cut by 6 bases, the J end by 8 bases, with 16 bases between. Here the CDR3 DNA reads TGTGCCAGCAGCCCCGGGCGGGGTGAGGAAAAACTGTTTTTT. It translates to CASSPGRGEEKLFF.

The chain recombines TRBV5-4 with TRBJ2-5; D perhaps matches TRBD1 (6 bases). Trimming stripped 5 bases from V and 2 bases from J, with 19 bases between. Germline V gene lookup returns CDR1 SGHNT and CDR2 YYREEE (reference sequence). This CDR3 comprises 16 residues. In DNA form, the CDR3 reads TGTGCCAGCAGTAACAAATTCACAGGGCGGCAAGAGACCCAGTACTTC. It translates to CASSNKFTGRQETQYF.

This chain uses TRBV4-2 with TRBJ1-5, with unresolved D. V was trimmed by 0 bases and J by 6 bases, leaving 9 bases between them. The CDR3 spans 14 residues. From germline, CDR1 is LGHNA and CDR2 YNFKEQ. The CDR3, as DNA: TGTGCCAGCAGCCAAGATGCGGGGATTCAGCCCCAGCATTTT. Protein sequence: CASSQDAGIQPQHF.

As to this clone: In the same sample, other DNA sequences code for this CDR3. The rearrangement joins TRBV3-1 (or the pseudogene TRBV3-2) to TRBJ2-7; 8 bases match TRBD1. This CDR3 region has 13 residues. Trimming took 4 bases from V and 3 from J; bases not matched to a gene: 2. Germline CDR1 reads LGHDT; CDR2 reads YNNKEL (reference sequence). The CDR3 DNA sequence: TGTGCCAGCAGCCCAGGACAGGGCTACGAGCAGTACTTC. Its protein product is CASSPGQGYEQYF.

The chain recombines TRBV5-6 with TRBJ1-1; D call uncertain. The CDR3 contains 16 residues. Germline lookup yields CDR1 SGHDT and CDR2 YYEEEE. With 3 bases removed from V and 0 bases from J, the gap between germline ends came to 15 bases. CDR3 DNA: TGTGCCAGCAGCTCGCGGGGTCACCGAATGAACACTGAAGCTTTCTTT. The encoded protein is CASSSRGHRMNTEAFF.

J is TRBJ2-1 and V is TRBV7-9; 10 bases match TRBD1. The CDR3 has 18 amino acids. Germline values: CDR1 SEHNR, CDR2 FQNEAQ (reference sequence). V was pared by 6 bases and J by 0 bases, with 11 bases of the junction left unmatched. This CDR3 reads CASSRHGQGETSYNEQFF. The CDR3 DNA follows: TGTGCCAGCAGTCGACACGGACAGGGGGAAACCTCCTACAATGAGCAGTTCTTC.

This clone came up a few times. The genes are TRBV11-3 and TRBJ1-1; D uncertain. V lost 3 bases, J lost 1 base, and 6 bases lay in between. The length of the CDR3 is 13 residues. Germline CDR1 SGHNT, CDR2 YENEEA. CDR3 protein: CASSFEGNTEAFF. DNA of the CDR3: TGTGCCAGCAGCTTCGAGGGGAACACTGAAGCTTTCTTT.

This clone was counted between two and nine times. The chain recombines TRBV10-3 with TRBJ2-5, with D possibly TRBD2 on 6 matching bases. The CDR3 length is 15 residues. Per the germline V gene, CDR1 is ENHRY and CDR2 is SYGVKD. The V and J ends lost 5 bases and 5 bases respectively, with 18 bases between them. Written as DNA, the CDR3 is TGTGCCATCAGTTCCCCAGCGGGCGGAGGGGAGACCCAGTACTTC. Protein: CAISSPAGGGETQYF.

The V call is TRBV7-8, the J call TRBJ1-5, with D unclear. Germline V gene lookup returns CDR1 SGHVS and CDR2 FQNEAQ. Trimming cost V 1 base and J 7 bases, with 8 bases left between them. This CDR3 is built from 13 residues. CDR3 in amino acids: CASSLDGVQPQHF. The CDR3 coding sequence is TGTGCCAGCAGCTTAGACGGGGTGCAGCCCCAGCATTTT.

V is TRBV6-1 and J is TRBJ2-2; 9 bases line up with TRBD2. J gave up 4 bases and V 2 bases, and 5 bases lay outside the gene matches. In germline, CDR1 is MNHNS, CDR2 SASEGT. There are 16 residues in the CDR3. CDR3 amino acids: CASSEWGGRGTGELFF. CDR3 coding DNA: TGTGCCAGCAGTGAATGGGGCGGGAGGGGCACCGGGGAGCTGTTTTTT.

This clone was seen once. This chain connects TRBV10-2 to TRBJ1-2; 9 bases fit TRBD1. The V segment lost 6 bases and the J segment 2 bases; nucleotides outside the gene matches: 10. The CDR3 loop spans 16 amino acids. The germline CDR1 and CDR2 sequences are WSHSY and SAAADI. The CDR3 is CASRGGPGTGNYGYTF. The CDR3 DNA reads TGCGCCAGCAGAGGGGGACCCGGGACAGGGAACTATGGCTACACCTTC.

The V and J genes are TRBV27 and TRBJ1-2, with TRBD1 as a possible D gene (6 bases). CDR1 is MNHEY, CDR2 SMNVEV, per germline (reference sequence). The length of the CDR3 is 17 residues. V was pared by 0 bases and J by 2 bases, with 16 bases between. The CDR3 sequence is CASSLSGFSGENYGYTF. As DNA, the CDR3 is TGTGCCAGCAGTTTATCCGGATTTTCAGGGGAGAACTATGGCTACACCTTC.

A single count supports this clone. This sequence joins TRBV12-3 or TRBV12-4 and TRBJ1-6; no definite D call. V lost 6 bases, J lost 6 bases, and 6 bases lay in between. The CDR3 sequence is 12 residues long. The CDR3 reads CASSLGNSPLHF. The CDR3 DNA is TGTGCCAGCAGCCTCGGTAATTCACCCCTCCACTTT.

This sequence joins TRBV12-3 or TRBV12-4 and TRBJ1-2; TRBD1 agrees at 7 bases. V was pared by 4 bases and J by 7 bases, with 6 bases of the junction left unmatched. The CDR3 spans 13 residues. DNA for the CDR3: TGTGCCAGCAGTTACGACAGGGTATCTGGCTACACCTTC. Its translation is CASSYDRVSGYTF.

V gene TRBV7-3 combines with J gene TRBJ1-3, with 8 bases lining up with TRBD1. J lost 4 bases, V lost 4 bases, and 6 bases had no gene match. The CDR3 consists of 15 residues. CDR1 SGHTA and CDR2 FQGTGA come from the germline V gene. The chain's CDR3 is CASSSGTGAGNTIYF. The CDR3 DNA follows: TGTGCCAGCAGCTCCGGGACAGGCGCGGGAAACACCATATATTTT.

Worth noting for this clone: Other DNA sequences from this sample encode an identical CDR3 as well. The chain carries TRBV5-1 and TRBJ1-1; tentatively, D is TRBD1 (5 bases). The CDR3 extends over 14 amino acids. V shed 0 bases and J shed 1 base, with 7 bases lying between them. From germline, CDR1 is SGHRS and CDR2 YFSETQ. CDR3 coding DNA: TGCGCCAGCAGCTTGGGGGGCGGGAACACTGAAGCTTTCTTT. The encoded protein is CASSLGGGNTEAFF.